This record looks at one T cell receptor (beta chain) sequence and its context. This specimen comes from a study of blood T cell repertoires in COVID-19. Study details: The analysed material was cDNA or gDNA that came from T cells, B-cell-depleted T cells, or PBMCs.

Clones were read by immunoSEQ multiplex PCR, and TCRdb kept only the in-frame ones, dropping some. The sample lists approximately 300,000 clones, 90% occurring once. Patients from Seattle were sampled longitudinally, starting during active infection. Specimen: peripheral blood. The sequence was obtained from a woman aged 35 to 49 with COVID-19, enrolled during active disease.

The CDR3 here is CASSLVAGGVYEQYF. The CDR3 DNA follows: TGTGCCAGCAGCTTAGTGGCGGGGGGTGTCTACGAGCAGTACTTC. The chain is built from TRBV7-2 and TRBJ2-7; 8 nucleotides align to TRBD2. Per the germline V gene, CDR1 is SGHTA and CDR2 is FQGNSA. V gave up 1 base and J gave up 3 bases; unmatched junction bases: 5. The CDR3 totals 15 residues.